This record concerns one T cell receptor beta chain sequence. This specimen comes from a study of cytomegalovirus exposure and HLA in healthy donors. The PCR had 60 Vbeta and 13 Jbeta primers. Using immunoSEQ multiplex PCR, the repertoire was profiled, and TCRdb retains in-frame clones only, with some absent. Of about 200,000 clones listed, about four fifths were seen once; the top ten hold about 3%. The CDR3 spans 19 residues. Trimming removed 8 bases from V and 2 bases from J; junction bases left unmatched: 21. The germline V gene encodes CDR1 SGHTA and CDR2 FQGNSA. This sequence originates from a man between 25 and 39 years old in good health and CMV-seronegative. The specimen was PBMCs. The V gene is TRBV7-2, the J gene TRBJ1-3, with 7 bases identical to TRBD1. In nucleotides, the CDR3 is TGTGCCAGCGCCAGTCGGCGACAGGGTATATCCCCCCCTGGAAACACCATATATTTT. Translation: CASASRRQGISPPGNTIYF.